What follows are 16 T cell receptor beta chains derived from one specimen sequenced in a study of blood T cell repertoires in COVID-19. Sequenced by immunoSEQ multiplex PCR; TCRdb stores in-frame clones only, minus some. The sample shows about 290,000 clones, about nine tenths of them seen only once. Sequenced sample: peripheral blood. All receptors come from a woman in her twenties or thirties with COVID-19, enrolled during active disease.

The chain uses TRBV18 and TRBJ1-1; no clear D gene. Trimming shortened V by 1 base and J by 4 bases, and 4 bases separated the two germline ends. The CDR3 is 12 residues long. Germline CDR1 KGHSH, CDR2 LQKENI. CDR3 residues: CASSPRLTEAFF. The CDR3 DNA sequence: TGTGCCAGCTCACCACGACTCACTGAAGCTTTCTTT.

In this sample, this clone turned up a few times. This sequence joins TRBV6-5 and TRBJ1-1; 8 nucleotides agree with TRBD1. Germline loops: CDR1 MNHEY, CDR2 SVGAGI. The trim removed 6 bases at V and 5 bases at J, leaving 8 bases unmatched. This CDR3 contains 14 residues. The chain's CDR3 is CASRRGQGETEAFF. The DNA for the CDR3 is TGTGCCAGCAGGCGCGGACAGGGTGAAACTGAAGCTTTCTTT.

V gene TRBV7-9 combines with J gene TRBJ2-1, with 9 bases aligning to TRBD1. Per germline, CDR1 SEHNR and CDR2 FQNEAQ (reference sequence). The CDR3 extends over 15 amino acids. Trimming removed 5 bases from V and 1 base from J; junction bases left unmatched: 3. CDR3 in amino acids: CASSPQGASYNEQFF. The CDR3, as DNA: TGTGCCAGCAGCCCACAGGGGGCTTCCTACAATGAGCAGTTCTTC.

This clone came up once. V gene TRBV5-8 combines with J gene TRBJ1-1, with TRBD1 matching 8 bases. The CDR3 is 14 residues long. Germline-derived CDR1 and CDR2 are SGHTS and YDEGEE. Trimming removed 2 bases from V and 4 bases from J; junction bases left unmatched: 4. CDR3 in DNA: TGTGCCAGCAGCTTCACAGGGGGAGTCACTGAAGCTTTCTTT. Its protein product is CASSFTGGVTEAFF.

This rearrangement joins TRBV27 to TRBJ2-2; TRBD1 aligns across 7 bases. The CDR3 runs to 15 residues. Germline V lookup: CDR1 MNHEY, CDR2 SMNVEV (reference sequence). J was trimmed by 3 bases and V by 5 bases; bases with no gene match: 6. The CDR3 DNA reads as TGTGCCAGCAGTGGGACAGTTGCCGACACCGGGGAGCTGTTTTTT. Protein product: CASSGTVADTGELFF.

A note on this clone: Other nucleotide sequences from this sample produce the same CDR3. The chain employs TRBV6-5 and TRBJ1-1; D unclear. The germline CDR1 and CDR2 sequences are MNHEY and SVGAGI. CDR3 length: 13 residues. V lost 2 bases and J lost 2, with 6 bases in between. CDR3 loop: CASSYRGNTEAFF. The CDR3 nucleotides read TGTGCCAGCAGTTACCGAGGAAACACTGAAGCTTTCTTT.

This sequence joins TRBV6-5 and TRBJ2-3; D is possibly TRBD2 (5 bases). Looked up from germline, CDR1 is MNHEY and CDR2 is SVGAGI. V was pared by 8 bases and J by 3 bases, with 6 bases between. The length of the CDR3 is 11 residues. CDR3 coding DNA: TGTGCCAGCCGGGGAACAGATACGCAGTATTTT. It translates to CASRGTDTQYF.

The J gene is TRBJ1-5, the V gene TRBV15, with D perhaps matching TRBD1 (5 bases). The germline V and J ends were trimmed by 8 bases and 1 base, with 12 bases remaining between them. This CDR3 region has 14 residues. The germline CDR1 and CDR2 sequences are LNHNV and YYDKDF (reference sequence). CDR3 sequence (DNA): TGTGCCACCGGTCGGGGGGTAAGCAATCAGCCCCAGCATTTT. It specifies CATGRGVSNQPQHF.

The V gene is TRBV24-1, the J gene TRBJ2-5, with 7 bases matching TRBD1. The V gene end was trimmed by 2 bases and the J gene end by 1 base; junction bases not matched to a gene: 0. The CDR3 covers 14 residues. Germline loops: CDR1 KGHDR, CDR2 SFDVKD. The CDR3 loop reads CATSDWDSQETQYF. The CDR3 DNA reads TGTGCCACCAGTGATTGGGACAGCCAAGAGACCCAGTACTTC.

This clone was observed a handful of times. The CDR3 here is CASSFSGNQPQHF. The CDR3 bases are TGTGCCAGCAGTTTTAGTGGCAATCAGCCCCAGCATTTT. V gene TRBV27 combines with J gene TRBJ1-5; D call uncertain. V was cut by 3 bases and J by 2 bases, with 5 bases left in between. Germline CDR1 and CDR2: MNHEY and SMNVEV (reference sequence). The CDR3 is 13 residues long.

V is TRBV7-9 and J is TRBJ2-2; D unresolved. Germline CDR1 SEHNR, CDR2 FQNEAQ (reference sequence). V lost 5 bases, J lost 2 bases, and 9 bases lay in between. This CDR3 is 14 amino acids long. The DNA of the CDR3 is TGTGCCAGCAGCCAAGGCGGTAACACCGGGGAGCTGTTTTTT. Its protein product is CASSQGGNTGELFF. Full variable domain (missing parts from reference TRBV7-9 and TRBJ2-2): DTGVSQNPRHKITKRGQNVTFRCDPISEHNRLYWYRQTLGQGPEFLTYFQNEAQLEKSRLLSDRFSAERPKGSFSTLEIQRTEQGDSAMYLCASSQGGNTGELFFGEGSRLTVL.

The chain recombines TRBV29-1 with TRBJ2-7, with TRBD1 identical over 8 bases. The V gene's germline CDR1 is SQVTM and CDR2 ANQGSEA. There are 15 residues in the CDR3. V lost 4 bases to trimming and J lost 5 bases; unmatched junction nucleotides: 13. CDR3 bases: TGCAGCGTTGGAGTAGCGGACAGGGTGATTAACGAGCAGTACTTC. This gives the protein CSVGVADRVINEQYF.

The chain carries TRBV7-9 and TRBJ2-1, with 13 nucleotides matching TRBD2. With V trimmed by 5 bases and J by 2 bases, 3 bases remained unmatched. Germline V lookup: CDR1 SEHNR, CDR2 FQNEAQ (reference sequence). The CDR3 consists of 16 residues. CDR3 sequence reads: CASSPTSGGTYNEQFF. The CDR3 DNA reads TGTGCCAGCAGCCCGACTAGCGGGGGGACCTACAATGAGCAGTTCTTC.

The CDR3 DNA sequence: TGCAGCGTAAGAAGACAGACCACTGAAGCTTTCTTT. It yields the protein CSVRRQTTEAFF. The chain is built from TRBV29-1 and TRBJ1-1; perhaps TRBD1 as D (5 bases). Trimming stripped 6 bases from V and 4 bases from J, with 12 bases between. From germline, CDR1 is SQVTM and CDR2 ANQGSEA. The CDR3 runs to 12 residues. Based on the CDR3 plus reference TRBV29-1 and TRBJ1-1, the full variable domain is SAVISQKPSRDICQRGTSLTIQCQVDSQVTMMFWYRQQPGQSLTLIATANQGSEATYESGFVIDKFPISRPNLTFSTLTVSNMSPEDSSIYLCSVRRQTTEAFFGQGTRLTVV.

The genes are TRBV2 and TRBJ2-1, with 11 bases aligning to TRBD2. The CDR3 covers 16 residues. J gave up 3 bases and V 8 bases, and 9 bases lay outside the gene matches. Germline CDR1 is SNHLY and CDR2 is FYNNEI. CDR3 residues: CASGEASGGHYNEQFF. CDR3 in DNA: TGTGCCAGCGGAGAGGCTAGCGGGGGGCACTACAATGAGCAGTTCTTC.

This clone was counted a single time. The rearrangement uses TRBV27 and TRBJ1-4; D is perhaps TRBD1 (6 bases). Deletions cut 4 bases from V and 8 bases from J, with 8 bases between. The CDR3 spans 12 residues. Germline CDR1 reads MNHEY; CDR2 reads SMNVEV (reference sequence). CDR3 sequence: CASSSRGEKLFF. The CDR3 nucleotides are TGTGCCAGCAGTTCTAGGGGGGAAAAACTGTTTTTT.